Presented here are 7 T cell receptor beta chains from one specimen sequenced in a study of cytomegalovirus exposure and HLA in healthy donors. The assay was immunoSEQ multiplex PCR, and TCRdb's table has in-frame clones only and misses some. The repertoire holds 150,000 to 200,000 clones, with 89% as singletons. Input material: PBMCs. The receptors derive from a woman under 30 in good health and CMV-seropositive.

The chain uses TRBV7-2 and TRBJ2-1, with 13 bases lining up with TRBD2. The trim removed 2 bases at V and 5 bases at J, leaving 9 bases unmatched. Germline V gene lookup returns CDR1 SGHTA and CDR2 FQGNSA. The CDR3 spans 18 residues. This CDR3 reads CASSLFLGGTSGNNEQFF. The CDR3 region has the DNA TGTGCCAGCAGCTTATTTCTTGGTGGGACTAGCGGGAACAATGAGCAGTTCTTC.

CDR3 nucleotide sequence: TGTGCCAGCAGCATAAGGACTAGCGGGAGGTTGACAGATACGCAGTATTTT. It translates to CASSIRTSGRLTDTQYF. This chain connects TRBV7-9 to TRBJ2-3, with 14 bases lining up with TRBD2. Germline assignment: CDR1 SEHNR and CDR2 FQNEAQ (reference sequence). The CDR3 contains 17 residues. The V and J ends lost 5 bases and 3 bases, in that order; junction bases with no gene match: 7.

The chain is built from TRBV9 and TRBJ2-1; weak D call: TRBD2 (5 bases). The CDR3 consists of 17 residues. Germline V gene sequence: CDR1 SGDLS, CDR2 YYNGEE. With 0 bases removed from V and 0 bases from J, the gap between germline ends came to 13 bases. CDR3 sequence: CASSVVRGGGSYNEQFF. The CDR3 DNA follows: TGTGCCAGCAGCGTAGTCAGAGGCGGAGGCTCCTACAATGAGCAGTTCTTC.

The J gene is TRBJ2-7, the V gene TRBV7-2, with 9 positions matching TRBD1. J lost 3 bases, V lost 4 bases, and 4 bases had no gene match. The length of the CDR3 is 14 residues. The germline V gene encodes CDR1 SGHTA and CDR2 FQGNSA. CDR3 sequence (DNA): TGTGCCAGCAGCTCACGGGACAGGGTCTACGAGCAGTACTTC. Translation: CASSSRDRVYEQYF.

This clone was counted a single time. This chain connects TRBV6-5 to TRBJ1-2; D gene unclear. Germline CDR1 MNHEY, CDR2 SVGAGI. The CDR3 has 13 residues. With 4 bases removed from V and 1 base from J, the gap between germline ends came to 7 bases. The CDR3 DNA sequence: TGTGCCAGCAGTTTACAGCTTAACTATGGCTACACCTTC. It is translated as CASSLQLNYGYTF.

This chain links TRBV9 with TRBJ2-1; 16 positions agree with TRBD2. Germline lookup yields CDR1 SGDLS and CDR2 YYNGEE. The CDR3 extends over 16 amino acids. The V segment lost 2 bases and the J segment 7 bases; nucleotides outside the gene matches: 3. The CDR3 region has the DNA TGTGCCAGCAGCGTGGGGACTAGCGGGAGGGTTAATGAGCAGTTCTTC. Its protein product is CASSVGTSGRVNEQFF.

This chain links TRBV29-1 with TRBJ1-1; D remains ambiguous. Germline lookup yields CDR1 SQVTM and CDR2 ANQGSEA. The V gene lost 6 bases and the J gene lost 1 base, with 15 bases spanning the gap. The CDR3 has 14 residues. CDR3 loop: CSVQWLSENTEAFF. The CDR3 nucleotides read TGCAGCGTACAGTGGTTGAGTGAGAACACTGAAGCTTTCTTT.